A selection of T cell receptor beta chains follows, all from one sample in a study of blood T cells in healthy people across ages. From the 5' RACE reads, TCRdb called clonotypes with MiXCR, one entry per CDR3 protein. The data show over 600,000 distinct CDR3 sequences, with roughly three fifths seen just once and about 26% held by the top ten. Sequencing was performed on blood. The origin of the receptors is a man aged 40-55 years in good health. CDR3s include the opening cysteine and the closing phenylalanine or tryptophan. The D gene is left open where the match is weak. The size entry is marked missing in some rows and otherwise reads once, few, many or a size class.

abundance,v_gene,d_gene,j_gene,CDR3aa,CDR3nt
-,TRBV15,-,TRBJ2-5,CATRGGEETQYF,TGTGCCACCCGAGGAGGCGAAGAGACCCAGTACTTC
-,TRBV6-6,-,TRBJ1-5,CASSYSLSDQPQHF,TGTGCCAGCAGTTACTCTTTGAGCGATCAGCCCCAGCATTTT
-,TRBV3-1,-,TRBJ2-1,CASSGRGPSSYNEQFF,TGTGCCAGCAGCGGACGGGGGCCCAGCTCCTACAATGAGCAGTTCTTC
-,TRBV3-1,-,TRBJ1-1,CASSQEATREAFF,TGTGCCAGCAGCCAAGAGGCCACGAGAGAAGCTTTCTTT
-,TRBV24-1,-,TRBJ2-5,CATSGAGLEQETQYF,TGTGCCACCAGTGGGGCAGGCCTCGAACAAGAGACCCAGTACTTC
few,TRBV25-1,TRBD1,TRBJ1-6,CASSEEQWTGANSPLHF,TGTGCCAGCAGTGAAGAGCAGTGGACAGGTGCTAATTCACCCCTCCACTTT
few,TRBV20-1,-,TRBJ2-7,CSARGPGAIYEQYF,TGCAGTGCTAGAGGTCCGGGGGCGATTTACGAGCAGTACTTC
few,TRBV4-2,-,TRBJ2-3,CASSQDGVTSDTQYF,TGTGCCAGCAGCCAAGATGGGGTGACTTCAGATACGCAGTATTTT
-,TRBV29-1,-,TRBJ1-2,CSVEESQNYGYTF,TGCAGCGTTGAAGAGAGTCAGAACTATGGCTACACCTTC
-,TRBV7-9,-,TRBJ2-7,CASKTEAYEQYF,TGTGCCAGCAAAACTGAGGCCTACGAGCAGTACTTC
few,TRBV25-1,-,TRBJ1-2,CASSGPTAYGYTF,TGTGCCAGCAGCGGACCGACCGCCTATGGCTACACCTTC
-,TRBV20-1,-,TRBJ1-1,CSARVTETEAFF,TGCAGTGCTAGAGTAACTGAGACTGAAGCTTTCTTT
-,TRBV12-3/TRBV12-4,-,TRBJ2-3,CASSFRERSDTQYF,TGTGCCAGCAGTTTCCGGGAACGGTCTGATACGCAGTATTTT
many,TRBV14,-,TRBJ2-5,CASSQIRVETQYF,TGTGCCAGCAGCCAAATAAGGGTGGAGACCCAGTACTTC
-,TRBV6-1,TRBD1,TRBJ1-2,CASREQGWDYGYTF,TGTGCCAGCAGGGAACAGGGGTGGGACTATGGCTACACCTTC
-,TRBV12-3/TRBV12-4,-,TRBJ2-3,CASSCMVADTQYF,TGTGCCAGCAGTTGTATGGTGGCAGATACGCAGTATTTT
-,TRBV29-1,-,TRBJ1-2,CSVEDRGEGGYTF,TGCAGCGTTGAAGACAGGGGAGAAGGAGGCTACACCTTC
-,TRBV28,TRBD1,TRBJ1-1,CASSALSQVGQKNTEAFF,TGTGCCAGCAGTGCCCTTAGCCAAGTGGGACAGAAGAACACTGAAGCTTTCTTT
-,TRBV27,-,TRBJ2-3,CASRSTGGADTQYF,TGTGCCAGCAGGTCGACAGGAGGGGCAGATACGCAGTATTTT
-,TRBV6-2/TRBV6-3,TRBD2,TRBJ2-3,CATHIGGSRTDTQYF,TGTGCCACCCATATCGGCGGGAGTCGCACAGATACGCAGTATTTT
-,TRBV5-1,-,TRBJ2-5,CASSMTLVETQYF,TGCGCCAGCAGCATGACCTTGGTGGAGACCCAGTACTTC
many,TRBV20-1,-,TRBJ2-3,CSARERGALDTQYF,TGCAGTGCTAGAGAACGGGGGGCCCTAGATACGCAGTATTTT
-,TRBV11-2,-,TRBJ2-3,CASSPIRQPSTQYF,TGTGCCAGCAGCCCGATACGCCAGCCCTCTACGCAGTATTTT
-,TRBV7-6,TRBD2,TRBJ2-7,CASSSPLAGVYEQYF,TGTGCCAGCAGCTCCCCCCTAGCGGGAGTCTACGAGCAGTACTTC
few,TRBV20-1,-,TRBJ2-3,CSAQNIRRSADTQYF,TGCAGTGCCCAAAACATAAGGAGGTCAGCAGATACGCAGTATTTT
-,TRBV27,-,TRBJ2-4,CASAQPQVGKNIQYF,TGTGCCAGCGCCCAACCCCAGGTTGGCAAAAACATTCAGTACTTC
-,TRBV28,TRBD1,TRBJ2-7,CASRAGQEAYEQYF,TGTGCCAGCAGAGCAGGACAGGAAGCCTACGAGCAGTACTTC